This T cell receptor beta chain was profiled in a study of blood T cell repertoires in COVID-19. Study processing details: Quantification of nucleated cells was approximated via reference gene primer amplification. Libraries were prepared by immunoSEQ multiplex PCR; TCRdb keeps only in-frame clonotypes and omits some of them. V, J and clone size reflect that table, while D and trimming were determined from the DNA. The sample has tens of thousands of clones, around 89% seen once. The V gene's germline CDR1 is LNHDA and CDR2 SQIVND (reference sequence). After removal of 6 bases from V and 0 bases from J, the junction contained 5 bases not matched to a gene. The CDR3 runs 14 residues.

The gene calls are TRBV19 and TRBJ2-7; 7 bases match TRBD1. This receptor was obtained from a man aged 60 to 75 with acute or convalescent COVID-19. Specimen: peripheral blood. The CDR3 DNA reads TGTGCCAGTAGACCCCGGGACAGCTCCTACGAGCAGTACTTC. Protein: CASRPRDSSYEQYF.